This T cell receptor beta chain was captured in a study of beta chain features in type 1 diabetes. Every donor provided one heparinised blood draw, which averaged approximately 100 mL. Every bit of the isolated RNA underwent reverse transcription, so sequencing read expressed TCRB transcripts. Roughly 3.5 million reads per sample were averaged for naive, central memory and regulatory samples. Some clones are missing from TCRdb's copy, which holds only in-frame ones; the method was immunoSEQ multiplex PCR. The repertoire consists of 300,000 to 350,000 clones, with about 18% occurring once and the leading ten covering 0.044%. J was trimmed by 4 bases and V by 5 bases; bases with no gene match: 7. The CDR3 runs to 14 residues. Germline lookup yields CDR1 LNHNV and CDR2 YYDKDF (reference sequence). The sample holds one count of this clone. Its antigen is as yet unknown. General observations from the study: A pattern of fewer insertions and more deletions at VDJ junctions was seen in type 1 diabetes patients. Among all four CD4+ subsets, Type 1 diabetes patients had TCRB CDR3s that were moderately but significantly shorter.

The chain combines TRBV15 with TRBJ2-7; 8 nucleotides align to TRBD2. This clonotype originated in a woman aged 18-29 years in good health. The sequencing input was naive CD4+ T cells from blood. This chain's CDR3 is CATSSGGRMYEQYF. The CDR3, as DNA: TGTGCCACCAGCTCGGGCGGGAGGATGTACGAGCAGTACTTC.